Following are 11 T cell receptor beta chains from one sample sequenced in a study of CD8+ T cells in alopecia areata. The treatment was: oral pan-JAK inhibitor, 5-10 mg twice daily. RNA extraction was followed by reverse transcription into cDNA, which acted as the sequencing template. Here immunoSEQ multiplex PCR was the method, and the copy in TCRdb shows in-frame clones only, minus some. The sample has about 270,000 clones, roughly 60% seen once; the top ten hold roughly 0.88%. The specimen was CD4+ T cells sorted from blood, collected at roughly week 52, from a patient treated with tofacitinib. These TCRs come from a human donor with alopecia areata.

The chain couples TRBV5-1 to TRBJ2-4, with D possibly matching TRBD1 (6 bases). The germline V gene encodes CDR1 SGHRS and CDR2 YFSETQ. The V and J ends lost 2 bases and 8 bases respectively, with 14 bases between them. The CDR3 spans 14 residues. In DNA form, the CDR3 reads TGCGCCAGCAGCTTTACGGAGGCAGGGGACATTCAGTACTTC. This codes for CASSFTEAGDIQYF.

The chain employs TRBV6-6 and TRBJ2-7; the match to TRBD1 covers 9 bases. From germline, CDR1 is MNHNY and CDR2 SVGAGI (reference sequence). Trimming cost V 5 bases and J 2 bases; bases outside gene matches: 4. The CDR3 has 14 residues. CDR3 sequence: CASSQGQGTYEQYF. The CDR3 region has the DNA TGTGCCAGCAGTCAAGGACAGGGGACCTACGAGCAGTACTTC.

The rearrangement joins TRBV9 to TRBJ2-6, with D unresolved. The CDR3 sequence is 17 residues long. The V gene's germline CDR1 is SGDLS and CDR2 YYNGEE. V lost 0 bases and J lost 0, with 10 bases in between. The CDR3 DNA follows: TGTGCCAGCAGCGTAGCTTCGGACGGCTCTGGGGCCAACGTCCTGACTTTC. Translation gives CASSVASDGSGANVLTF.

This sequence joins TRBV5-1 and TRBJ2-6; no clear D gene. CDR3 length equals 15 residues. Trimming removed 0 bases from V and 4 bases from J, with 8 bases in between. Germline V gene lookup returns CDR1 SGHRS and CDR2 YFSETQ. CDR3 DNA sequence: TGCGCCAGCAGCTTGGCTGGGAACGGGGCCAACGTCCTGACTTTC. Protein product: CASSLAGNGANVLTF.

The CDR3 DNA sequence: TGCGCCAGCAGCCAAGACGGGGCAGGACTCTATGGCTACACCTTC. This encodes CASSQDGAGLYGYTF. V gene TRBV4-1 combines with J gene TRBJ1-2, with D possibly matching TRBD1 (5 bases). Trimming pared 0 bases from V and 4 bases from J, leaving 12 bases between. This CDR3 has 15 amino acids. Germline CDR1 and CDR2: MGHRA and YSYEKL.

The chain combines TRBV10-3 with TRBJ2-7; D remains unclear. CDR1 is ENHRY, CDR2 SYGVKD, per germline. Between the trimmed V and J ends, which lost 10 bases and 5 bases, there was a span of 12 bases. This CDR3 is 11 amino acids long. This chain's CDR3 is CASTSRDEQYF. In DNA, the CDR3 is TGTGCCAGCACCTCCCGGGACGAGCAGTACTTC.

The chain combines TRBV30 with TRBJ2-4; D ambiguous. V was pared by 5 bases and J by 0 bases, with 14 bases between. CDR1 is GTSNPN, CDR2 SVGIG, per germline (reference sequence). The CDR3 totals 15 residues. As DNA, the CDR3 is TGTGCCTGGGAAAGTGGCGGTGGAGCCAAAAACATTCAGTACTTC. Its translation: CAWESGGGAKNIQYF.

This clone showed up just a few times. Other DNA sequences within the sample encode an identical CDR3. The gene calls are TRBV20-1 and TRBJ2-7; D is unclear. The CDR3 loop spans 11 amino acids. Looked up from germline, CDR1 is DFQATT and CDR2 is SNEGSKA (reference sequence). Trimming took off 1 base at V and 3 bases at J, with 4 bases between the two ends. The CDR3 DNA follows: TGCAGTGCTAGAGGGGGCTACGAGCAGTACTTC. Residues: CSARGGYEQYF.

The chain has TRBV6-5 and TRBJ1-2; D is unclear. The germline CDR1 and CDR2 sequences are MNHEY and SVGAGI. CDR3 length: 13 amino acids. V was pared by 2 bases and J by 5 bases, with 9 bases between. This CDR3 reads CASSYEGLYGYTF. The CDR3 DNA is TGTGCCAGCAGTTACGAGGGATTATATGGCTACACCTTC.

The rearrangement joins TRBV5-1 to TRBJ1-1; the match to TRBD1 covers 7 bases. The V segment lost 9 bases and the J segment 2 bases; nucleotides outside the gene matches: 10. Germline-derived CDR1 and CDR2 are SGHRS and YFSETQ. The CDR3 is 14 amino acids. The CDR3 reads CATGPGQSNTEAFF. CDR3 coding DNA: TGCGCCACAGGGCCGGGACAGAGTAACACTGAAGCTTTCTTT.

The chain links TRBV29-1 to TRBJ2-1; D is unclear. V gave up 4 bases and J gave up 2 bases, with 15 bases separating them. CDR1 and CDR2 from the germline V gene are SQVTM and ANQGSEA. This CDR3 has 15 amino acids. This CDR3 is CSVGTASSPYNEQFF. In DNA, the CDR3 is TGCAGCGTTGGGACCGCATCCTCCCCCTACAATGAGCAGTTCTTC.